The 23 T cell receptor beta chains below all came from one sample that was sequenced in a study of CD4+ T cells in melanoma. Assay: immunoSEQ multiplex PCR; the TCRdb copy retains only in-frame clones and omits some. The sample holds about 50,000 clones, nearly 90% seen once. Sequencing was done on a sample of peripheral blood. The receptor set was obtained from a human donor with melanoma.

V usage is TRBV27 and J usage is TRBJ1-5; 11 nucleotides line up with TRBD1. The germline V gene has CDR1 MNHEY and CDR2 SMNVEV (reference sequence). V lost 9 bases to trimming and J lost 6 bases; unmatched junction nucleotides: 7. This CDR3 contains 14 residues. The CDR3 nucleotides read TGTGCCAGTCGGACAGGGGGCCGCGGTCAGCCCCAGCATTTT. Translation: CASRTGGRGQPQHF.

CDR3 sequence reads: CASSPLGDRGGETQYF. Here the CDR3 DNA reads TGCGCCAGCAGCCCCCTTGGGGACAGGGGAGGCGAGACCCAGTACTTC. V and J are TRBV4-1 and TRBJ2-5; TRBD1 agrees at 10 bases. The V gene end was trimmed by 4 bases and the J gene end by 5 bases; junction bases not matched to a gene: 10. The length of the CDR3 is 16 residues. Germline V gene data show CDR1 as MGHRA and CDR2 as YSYEKL.

The gene calls are TRBV5-4 and TRBJ1-2; D may be TRBD1 (6 bases). Germline V gene data show CDR1 as SGHNT and CDR2 as YYREEE (reference sequence). The CDR3 runs 14 residues. Trimming left V 6 bases short and J 6 bases short, with 18 bases between. This chain's CDR3 is CASIQRGAMDGYTF. As DNA, the CDR3 is TGTGCCAGCATCCAGCGGGGGGCTATGGATGGCTACACCTTC.

The chain has TRBV2 and TRBJ1-1; D ambiguous. Trimming stripped 3 bases from V and 2 bases from J, with 1 base between. The CDR3 has 11 residues. Germline values: CDR1 SNHLY, CDR2 FYNNEI. The CDR3 DNA sequence: TGTGCCAGCAGTGACAACACTGAAGCTTTCTTT. The encoded protein is CASSDNTEAFF.

The V call is TRBV30, the J call TRBJ2-7, with D maybe TRBD1 (5 bases). This CDR3 has 15 residues. The V gene's germline CDR1 is GTSNPN and CDR2 SVGIG (reference sequence). Trimming pared 4 bases from V and 2 bases from J, leaving 18 bases between. Here the CDR3 DNA reads TGTGCCTGGACCACCCGGGCAGGGTTCACCTACGAGCAGTACTTC. Translated: CAWTTRAGFTYEQYF.

The CDR3 sequence is CSVEFGVQNIQYF. The CDR3 nucleotides are TGCAGCGTTGAATTTGGGGTTCAGAACATTCAGTACTTC. V is TRBV29-1 and J is TRBJ2-4, with no clear D. In germline, CDR1 is SQVTM, CDR2 ANQGSEA. Trimming shortened V by 2 bases and J by 7 bases, and 12 bases separated the two germline ends. The CDR3 sequence is 13 residues long.

The table lists this clone with a count of one. Germline is not matched at one junction end, which may reflect a read error. The J gene is TRBJ2-3, the V gene TRBV15; TRBD2 matches 9 bases. CDR3 length: 12 residues. Germline CDR1 reads LNHNV; CDR2 reads YYDKDF (reference sequence). CDR3 loop: CATSTESGGPNF. The DNA of the CDR3 is TGTGCCACCAGCACCGAAAGCGGGGGGCCGAATTTT.

The rearrangement uses TRBV7-9 and TRBJ2-1; 9 bases are a match to TRBD1. The CDR3 contains 16 residues. CDR1 and CDR2 from the germline V gene are SEHNR and FQNEAQ (reference sequence). Trimming removed 8 bases from V and 5 bases from J; junction bases left unmatched: 13. The CDR3 is CASGAHRGRSHNEQFF. In nucleotides, the CDR3 is TGTGCCAGCGGAGCCCACAGGGGGCGATCCCACAATGAGCAGTTCTTC.

The chain uses TRBV6-5 and TRBJ2-5; tentatively, D is TRBD1 (5 bases). CDR1 and CDR2 (germline): MNHEY, SVGAGI. V lost 4 bases, J lost 3 bases, and 15 bases lay in between. This CDR3 contains 15 residues. The CDR3 region has the DNA TGTGCCAGCAGTTCGCTCCCGACAGCTAAAGAGACCCAGTACTTC. It yields the protein CASSSLPTAKETQYF.

This clone turned up a few times. The chain employs TRBV19 and TRBJ2-7; D may be TRBD2 (5 bases). V was pared by 0 bases and J by 6 bases, with 15 bases between. The CDR3 runs 15 residues. Germline loops: CDR1 LNHDA, CDR2 SQIVND (reference sequence). CDR3 sequence: CASSIDRGGLSEQYF. In DNA form, the CDR3 reads TGTGCCAGTAGTATAGATCGTGGCGGACTGTCCGAGCAGTACTTC.

The J gene is TRBJ1-1, the V gene TRBV27; D perhaps matches TRBD1 (6 bases). CDR1 and CDR2 (germline): MNHEY, SMNVEV (reference sequence). The V gene lost 7 bases and the J gene lost 2 bases, with 14 bases spanning the gap. The CDR3 is 14 residues long. The CDR3 here is CASKTPGANTEAFF. The CDR3 region has the DNA TGTGCCAGCAAGACCCCGGGGGCCAACACTGAAGCTTTCTTT.

This chain uses TRBV4-2 with TRBJ1-5; 7 positions agree with TRBD1. The J segment lost 2 bases and the V segment lost 0 bases, leaving 10 bases of the junction unmatched. The CDR3 is 18 amino acids. Germline CDR1 reads LGHNA; CDR2 reads YNFKEQ. Here the CDR3 DNA reads TGTGCCAGCAGCCAAGATCGTCGTGGGACAGAGGGCAATCAGCCCCAGCATTTT. This codes for CASSQDRRGTEGNQPQHF.

The genes are TRBV9 and TRBJ2-1; no clear D gene. CDR3 length equals 14 residues. Germline CDR1 and CDR2: SGDLS and YYNGEE. The germline V and J ends were trimmed by 2 bases and 3 bases, with 9 bases remaining between them. Here the CDR3 DNA reads TGTGCCAGCAGCGTTGGTAGATACTACAATGAGCAGTTCTTC. It codes for CASSVGRYYNEQFF.

This chain joins TRBV18 and TRBJ1-1, with a tentative D call TRBD1 (5 bases). Germline CDR1 and CDR2: KGHSH and LQKENI. The V gene lost 3 bases and the J gene lost 3 bases, with 8 bases spanning the gap. This CDR3 is built from 13 residues. The CDR3 sequence is CASSPQGDTEAFF. In nucleotides, the CDR3 is TGTGCCAGCTCACCGCAGGGAGACACTGAAGCTTTCTTT. Full variable domain (outside the CDR3, taken from reference TRBV18 and TRBJ1-1): NAGVMQNPRHLVRRRGQEARLRCSPMKGHSHVYWYRQLPEEGLKFMVYLQKENIIDESGMPKERFSAEFPKEGPSILRIQQVVRGDSAAYFCASSPQGDTEAFFGQGTRLTVV.

The V and J genes are TRBV7-6 and TRBJ1-1; no clear D gene. The germline V gene encodes CDR1 SGHVS and CDR2 FNYEAQ. This CDR3 comprises 13 residues. The ends were cut back, 1 base at V and 1 base at J, with 4 bases in the middle. CDR3 DNA: TGTGCCAGCAGCTTAGAAGGGAACACTGAAGCTTTCTTT. This translates into CASSLEGNTEAFF. Variable domain in full (rest from reference TRBV7-6 and TRBJ1-1): GAGVSQSPRYKVTKRGQDVALRCDPISGHVSLYWYRQALGQGPEFLTYFNYEAQQDKSGLPNDRFSAERPEGSISTLTIQRTEQRDSAMYRCASSLEGNTEAFFGQGTRLTVV.

This clone was picked up one time. The genes are TRBV27 and TRBJ1-1; D possibly corresponds to TRBD1 (5 bases). This CDR3 contains 11 residues. Trimming removed 10 bases from V and 10 bases from J, with 16 bases in between. Per germline, CDR1 MNHEY and CDR2 SMNVEV (reference sequence). Here the CDR3 reads CATGDLSRAFF. In nucleotides, the CDR3 is TGTGCCACGGGGGACCTCAGCAGAGCTTTCTTT.

This rearrangement joins TRBV4-1 to TRBJ1-6; 7 nucleotides line up with TRBD1. The V and J ends lost 4 bases and 7 bases, in that order; junction bases with no gene match: 7. The germline V gene encodes CDR1 MGHRA and CDR2 YSYEKL. CDR3 length: 15 amino acids. The CDR3 coding sequence is TGCGCCAGCAGCCCCCTAACAGGGGAAAATTCACCCCTCCACTTT. Its translation: CASSPLTGENSPLHF.

The chain carries TRBV28 and TRBJ2-7; the D gene is possibly TRBD2 (7 bases). The CDR3 has 14 residues. Germline lookup yields CDR1 MDHEN and CDR2 SYDVKM. V was trimmed by 2 bases and J by 2 bases, leaving 10 bases between them. In DNA, the CDR3 is TGTGCCAGCAGTTTAAGGGGGGGCACCTACGAGCAGTACTTC. Translated: CASSLRGGTYEQYF.

This sequence joins TRBV7-2 and TRBJ1-1, with D unresolved. Trimming stripped 3 bases from V and 4 bases from J, with 15 bases between. The CDR3 is 15 residues long. CDR1 and CDR2 from the germline V gene are SGHTA and FQGNSA. CDR3 protein: CASSFFNNLGTEAFF. CDR3 bases: TGTGCCAGCAGCTTCTTCAACAATTTGGGCACTGAAGCTTTCTTT.

CDR3 sequence: CASSQGHEQYF. Here the CDR3 DNA reads TGTGCCAGCAGCCAGGGCCACGAGCAGTACTTC. This chain connects TRBV7-6 to TRBJ2-7; D might be TRBD1 (5 bases). Germline loops: CDR1 SGHVS, CDR2 FNYEAQ. Trimming left V 5 bases short and J 5 bases short, with 7 bases between. The CDR3 runs to 11 residues.

The rearrangement joins TRBV5-1 to TRBJ1-2, with 9 bases lining up with TRBD1. The V gene's germline CDR1 is SGHRS and CDR2 YFSETQ. V was clipped by 0 bases and J by 6 bases; unmatched bases: 3. This CDR3 comprises 14 residues. The CDR3 sequence: CASSLVGQGDGYTF. CDR3 nucleotides: TGCGCCAGCAGCTTGGTGGGACAGGGAGATGGCTACACCTTC.

The J gene is TRBJ2-7, the V gene TRBV5-6, with 10 bases lining up with TRBD1. Trimming removed 0 bases from V and 3 bases from J; junction bases left unmatched: 3. The CDR3 runs to 15 residues. In germline, CDR1 is SGHDT, CDR2 YYEEEE. The CDR3 region is CASSLAGQGGYEQYF. The CDR3 DNA is TGTGCCAGCAGCTTGGCTGGACAGGGGGGCTACGAGCAGTACTTC.

The chain is built from TRBV2 and TRBJ2-2, with no clear D. Germline assignment: CDR1 SNHLY and CDR2 FYNNEI. V was cut by 3 bases and J by 4 bases, with 9 bases left in between. The CDR3 is 14 residues long. The CDR3 DNA sequence: TGTGCCAGCAGTGACCTAGTTGGCACCGGGGAGCTGTTTTTT. Its translation: CASSDLVGTGELFF.